This is a list of T cell receptor beta chains from one sample in a study of T cell changes during pregnancy in multiple sclerosis. Sequenced by immunoSEQ multiplex PCR; TCRdb stores in-frame clones only, minus some. Of approximately 21,000 clones in the sample, approximately 86% were seen once. Sequencing used CD8+ T cells from peripheral blood mononuclear cells, obtained in the first trimester of pregnancy. All receptors derive from a female donor in good health, enrolled as a control in a pregnancy study. Each CDR3 is given with its conserved first and last residue. The order of the fields is clone size, V gene, D gene, J gene, CDR3 length, CDR3 DNA, CDR3 protein. A D gene is named only where the DNA matches it firmly. Clone sizes are given selectively: once, few, many, or a class where the clone is expanded.

few,TRBV11-3,-,TRBJ2-7,14,TGTGCCAGCAGCATCACCCCCGGGGCCTACGAGCAGTACTTC,CASSITPGAYEQYF
-,TRBV4-2,TRBD1,TRBJ2-7,14,TGTGCCAGCAGCACGGACAGGGACATCAACGAGCAGTACTTC,CASSTDRDINEQYF
once,TRBV6-1,TRBD1,TRBJ2-1,16,TGTGCCAGCAGTGAAGCGCGGGACAGGAGGTACAATGAGCAGTTCTTC,CASSEARDRRYNEQFF
-,TRBV6-5,-,TRBJ1-2,14,TGTGCCAGCAGTTACTCCCAATCTAACTATGGCTACACCTTC,CASSYSQSNYGYTF
-,TRBV6-4,-,TRBJ1-1,18,TGTGCCAGCAGTGACTCGATAGGGGCCTATCCGTTTAACACTGAAGCTTTCTTT,CASSDSIGAYPFNTEAFF
-,TRBV28,-,TRBJ1-5,14,TGTGCCAGCAGTTTAGGAAGGCGGCATCAGCCCCAGCATTTT,CASSLGRRHQPQHF
-,TRBV2,TRBD1,TRBJ1-4,17,TGTGCCAGCAGTGATCCGACAGGGGTTGGAGGCAATGAAAAACTGTTTTTT,CASSDPTGVGGNEKLFF
few,TRBV2,TRBD1,TRBJ2-7,12,TGTGCCACCGGCCAGGGGGTTTACGAGCAGTACTTC,CATGQGVYEQYF
-,TRBV7-3,-,TRBJ2-1,15,TGTGCCAGCAGCTTAAAGGGACACGAGTTCAATGAGCAGTTCTTC,CASSLKGHEFNEQFF
-,TRBV5-4,-,TRBJ2-3,16,TGTGCCAGCAGCTCCCGGGACAGAGCAGCGGGTTGGGCGCAGTATTTT,CASSSRDRAAGWAQYF
-,TRBV28,TRBD2,TRBJ2-1,16,TGTGCCAGCAGTCTCAAAGGTAGCGGGAGGTACAATGAGCAGTTCTTC,CASSLKGSGRYNEQFF
-,TRBV6-4,TRBD2,TRBJ2-1,13,TGTGCCAGCAGTGGGGGACTAGCGGGAGAGCAGTTCTTC,CASSGGLAGEQFF
-,TRBV7-9,TRBD1,TRBJ2-2,15,TGTGCCAGCAGGGTCGGACAGGCGAACACCGGGGAGCTGTTTTTT,CASRVGQANTGELFF
medium-sized,TRBV10-3,-,TRBJ1-4,14,TGTGCCATCGCCAAGGGGGAGGGTGGCGAAAAACTGTTTTTT,CAIAKGEGGEKLFF
-,TRBV6-5,-,TRBJ1-1,16,TGTGCCAGCAGTTCCCCCTGGAAGGGGGTCCAAACTGAAGCTTTCTTT,CASSSPWKGVQTEAFF
-,TRBV6-4,TRBD1,TRBJ2-5,14,TGTGCCAGCAGTGAGGGGACAGACACCGAGACCCAGTACTTC,CASSEGTDTETQYF
-,TRBV7-9,-,TRBJ2-5,12,TGTGCCAGCACGGGGTCGGGGGAGACCCAGTACTTC,CASTGSGETQYF
-,TRBV5-1,-,TRBJ1-4,13,TGCGCCAGCAGCTTGGACCCGGGTGAAAAACTGTTTTTT,CASSLDPGEKLFF
-,TRBV7-8,TRBD2,TRBJ2-2,18,TGTGCCAGCAGCCCCGGTGGTAGCGGGGGGGGATACTCCGGGGAGCTGTTTTTT,CASSPGGSGGGYSGELFF
-,TRBV5-4,-,TRBJ2-7,16,TGTGCCAGCAGCCTAACTGGTCGGGGTAGCTCCTACGAGCAGTACTTC,CASSLTGRGSSYEQYF
-,TRBV7-2,TRBD2,TRBJ2-1,16,TGTGCCAGCAGCTTATATTTAGCGGGGGAATACAATGAGCAGTTCTTC,CASSLYLAGEYNEQFF
-,TRBV7-9,TRBD1,TRBJ2-2,17,TGTGCCAGCAGCCCGGCGAACAGGGGTGGGAACACCGGGGAGCTGTTTTTT,CASSPANRGGNTGELFF
-,TRBV4-2,TRBD2,TRBJ2-5,15,TGTGCCAGCAGCCGGACTCGGGGGGATCAAGAGACCCAGTACTTC,CASSRTRGDQETQYF
once,TRBV4-3,-,TRBJ1-1,17,TGCGCCAGCAGCCAGTTTCGGTGGACAGAGCCGTACACTGAAGCTTTCTTT,CASSQFRWTEPYTEAFF
-,TRBV10-2,TRBD2,TRBJ2-1,13,TGCGCCAGCATGCGGGAGGGTTACAATGAGCAGTTCTTC,CASMREGYNEQFF
few,TRBV6-5,-,TRBJ1-6,14,TGTGCCAGCAGACATCAGGCTGAGGGTTCACCCCTCCACTTT,CASRHQAEGSPLHF
-,TRBV6-5,TRBD2,TRBJ2-7,15,TGTGCCAGCAGTTACAGACTAGCAACGACCTACGAGCAGTACTTC,CASSYRLATTYEQYF
-,TRBV10-3,TRBD1,TRBJ1-1,14,TGTGCCATCAGTATGACAGGGATGAACACTGAAGCTTTCTTT,CAISMTGMNTEAFF
-,TRBV30,-,TRBJ2-3,13,TGTGCCTGGGAGACTCAAATCACAGATACGCAGTATTTT,CAWETQITDTQYF
-,TRBV28,TRBD2,TRBJ2-1,15,TGTGCCAGCAGTTTAAGCGGGGGGACTATCAATGAGCAGTTCTTC,CASSLSGGTINEQFF
-,TRBV11-2,TRBD1,TRBJ2-7,15,TGTGCCAGCAGCGTCGCAGGGACAGTTTCCTACGAGCAGTACTTC,CASSVAGTVSYEQYF
once,TRBV7-2,TRBD2,TRBJ2-5,15,TGTGCCAGCAGCGACAGAGGGAGGGTAGAAGAGACCCAGTACTTC,CASSDRGRVEETQYF
-,TRBV6-4,TRBD2,TRBJ2-1,13,TGTGCCAGCAGTACTAGCGGAGAGGGGGAGCAGTTCTTC,CASSTSGEGEQFF
-,TRBV5-4,TRBD1,TRBJ2-2,17,TGTGCCAGCAGAGCTGGAGGACAGGGTATTGTGGCCGGGGAGCTGTTTTTT,CASRAGGQGIVAGELFF
-,TRBV7-9,TRBD1,TRBJ1-1,15,TGTGCCAGCAGCCCTAGGACAGGGGCGAACACTGAAGCTTTCTTT,CASSPRTGANTEAFF
once,TRBV5-1,-,TRBJ1-3,16,TGCGCCAGCAGCTTGGAGGCGGTCGGCTCTGGAAACACCATATATTTT,CASSLEAVGSGNTIYF
-,TRBV6-1,TRBD1,TRBJ1-4,15,TGTGCCAGCAGTGCAACCTCAGGGGGTGGTGAAAAACTGTTTTTT,CASSATSGGGEKLFF
-,TRBV5-6,TRBD1,TRBJ1-2,16,TGTGCCAGCAGCCCGGGACAGGGTAAAGCTAACTATGGCTACACCTTC,CASSPGQGKANYGYTF
once,TRBV5-6,TRBD1,TRBJ2-7,14,TGTGCCAGCAGCCCCGGGACAGGGAGTCGCGAGCAGTACTTC,CASSPGTGSREQYF
once,TRBV15,-,TRBJ1-6,14,TGTGCCACCAGCAGGGACACGACTAATTCACCCCTCCACTTT,CATSRDTTNSPLHF
-,TRBV7-3,-,TRBJ2-7,12,TGTGCCAGCAGGGGGAGGAGCTACGAGCAGTACTTC,CASRGRSYEQYF
-,TRBV27,-,TRBJ1-6,13,TGTGCCAGCAGATCCGCGGGGCAGTCACCCCTCCACTTT,CASRSAGQSPLHF
once,TRBV9,-,TRBJ2-6,17,TGTGCCAGCAGCGTAGTCGACCACAGCTCTGGGGCCAACGTCCTGACTTTC,CASSVVDHSSGANVLTF
-,TRBV15,TRBD2,TRBJ2-1,13,TGTGCCACCAGCAGTGGACTAGCGGGCGAGCAGTTCTTC,CATSSGLAGEQFF
-,TRBV6-1,TRBD1,TRBJ2-7,15,TGTGCCAGCAGTGCGCTGAAGGGGGCGGTCGACGAGCAGTACTTC,CASSALKGAVDEQYF
few,TRBV7-9,-,TRBJ2-1,15,TGTGCCAGCAGCTTTGGCGGGCCCCCGTACAATGAGCAGTTCTTC,CASSFGGPPYNEQFF
once,TRBV19,TRBD2,TRBJ2-3,16,TGTGCCAGTAGTATAGGGTTAGCGGGGCTCACAGATACGCAGTATTTT,CASSIGLAGLTDTQYF
-,TRBV5-6,-,TRBJ1-6,17,TGTGCCAGCAGCTTAAGGGGCCTTAGCTCCTATAATTCACCCCTCCACTTT,CASSLRGLSSYNSPLHF
-,TRBV6-4,TRBD2,TRBJ2-3,15,TGTGCCAGCAGTGACAAGGCGGGGGAAATAGATACGCAGTATTTT,CASSDKAGEIDTQYF
-,TRBV5-5,-,TRBJ2-7,15,TGTGCCAGCAGCCCTGACAGAGACAGAATCTACGAGCAGTACTTC,CASSPDRDRIYEQYF
-,TRBV5-4,-,TRBJ2-7,12,TGTGCCAGCAGCCGTGGAGGGAACGAGCAGTACTTC,CASSRGGNEQYF
-,TRBV7-9,-,TRBJ1-1,13,TGTGCCAGCAGCTCGACTCTGAACACTGAAGCTTTCTTT,CASSSTLNTEAFF
-,TRBV6-1,TRBD1,TRBJ1-2,12,TGTGCCACCAACAAGGACAGGGAGGGCTACACCTTC,CATNKDREGYTF
-,TRBV19,TRBD1,TRBJ2-7,14,TGTGCCAGTAGTGGCCGGGACAGACTCTACGAGCAGTACTTC,CASSGRDRLYEQYF